These 25 T cell receptor beta chains originate from one sample sequenced in a study of CD8+ T cells in alopecia areata. Following RNA extraction, reverse transcription yielded cDNA that acted as the sequencing template. TCRdb's copy holds only in-frame clones and misses some; the assay was immunoSEQ multiplex PCR. Here the sample spans 150,000 to 200,000 clones, around 63% being singletons. The sequencing here drew on CD4+ T cells sorted from blood, taken at week 0. The origin of the receptors is a human donor with alopecia areata.

This clone was seen only once. The rearrangement uses TRBV30 and TRBJ1-1; 9 positions agree with TRBD1. The V gene's germline CDR1 is GTSNPN and CDR2 SVGIG (reference sequence). The trim removed 4 bases at V and 3 bases at J, leaving 15 bases unmatched. The CDR3 is 17 amino acids. The DNA for the CDR3 is TGTGCCTGGATACCCTCGACAGGGGGAAAGAGGGACACTGAAGCTTTCTTT. The encoded protein is CAWIPSTGGKRDTEAFF. Looking up the rest from reference TRBV30 and TRBJ1-1 gives the full variable domain: SQTIHQWPATLVQPVGSPLSLECTVEGTSNPNLYWYRQAAGRGLQLLFYSVGIGQISSEVPQNLSASRPQDRQFILSSKKLLLSDSGFYLCAWIPSTGGKRDTEAFFGQGTRLTVV.

This clone showed up many times. The chain combines TRBV11-2 with TRBJ2-1; D is undetermined. CDR3 size: 15 residues. Per germline, CDR1 SGHAT and CDR2 FQNNGV. V lost 0 bases and J 2 bases, leaving 8 bases between the germline ends. DNA for the CDR3: TGTGCCAGCAGCTTAGAGCTGGGGACCTACAATGAGCAGTTCTTC. This translates into CASSLELGTYNEQFF.

V usage is TRBV10-3 and J usage is TRBJ2-1, with no clear D. CDR1 is ENHRY and CDR2 is SYGVKD in the germline V gene. The V and J ends lost 0 bases and 5 bases respectively, with 11 bases between them. The length of the CDR3 is 15 residues. CDR3 bases: TGTGCCATCAGTGAGTCGGGCCCTTCTAACAATGAGCAGTTCTTC. As protein: CAISESGPSNNEQFF.

This clone was seen a single time. The V call is TRBV2, the J call TRBJ2-3, with D possibly TRBD2 on 6 matching bases. V shed 6 bases and J shed 0 bases, with 13 bases lying between them. Germline CDR1 is SNHLY and CDR2 is FYNNEI. The CDR3 is 15 residues long. The CDR3 protein is CASRVSGLSTDTQYF. DNA of the CDR3: TGTGCCAGCAGGGTTAGCGGACTTAGCACAGATACGCAGTATTTT. Full variable domain (remainder filled in from reference TRBV2 and TRBJ2-3): EPEVTQTPSHQVTQMGQEVILRCVPISNHLYFYWYRQILGQKVEFLVSFYNNEISEKSEIFDDQFSVERPDGSNFTLKIRSTKLEDSAMYFCASRVSGLSTDTQYFGPGTRLTVL.

The chain is built from TRBV29-1 and TRBJ1-5; no clear D. Per germline, CDR1 SQVTM and CDR2 ANQGSEA. Trimming removed 2 bases from V and 4 bases from J, with 9 bases in between. The CDR3 is made up of 13 amino acids. The CDR3 protein is CSVELAVNQPQHF. CDR3 DNA sequence: TGCAGCGTTGAACTGGCAGTAAATCAGCCCCAGCATTTT.

The rearrangement joins TRBV10-3 to TRBJ2-2, with D maybe TRBD2 (5 bases). This CDR3 is built from 15 residues. Germline assignment: CDR1 ENHRY and CDR2 SYGVKD. The germline V and J ends were trimmed by 9 bases and 1 base, with 15 bases remaining between them. This CDR3 reads CAMAPSSLNTGELFF. The CDR3 DNA is TGTGCCATGGCCCCATCTAGCTTGAACACCGGGGAGCTGTTTTTT.

The CDR3 region has the DNA TGCGCCAGCAGCCAAGCTAGCTCCTACGAGCAGTACTTC. Amino acids: CASSQASSYEQYF. The chain is built from TRBV4-1 and TRBJ2-7, with D unclear. This CDR3 is 13 amino acids long. Germline V gene data show CDR1 as MGHRA and CDR2 as YSYEKL. Trimming shortened V by 1 base and J by 0 bases, and 4 bases separated the two germline ends.

The chain is built from TRBV5-1 and TRBJ1-1, with D uncertain. CDR3 length: 14 residues. V was clipped by 1 base and J by 1 base, with 8 bases between them. Germline CDR1 reads SGHRS; CDR2 reads YFSETQ. In nucleotides, the CDR3 is TGCGCCAGCAGCTTGTCGCCGGCGAACACTGAAGCTTTCTTT. Amino acids: CASSLSPANTEAFF.

This chain uses TRBV18 with TRBJ2-1, with 8 nucleotides matching TRBD2. This CDR3 has 16 amino acids. Germline CDR1 KGHSH, CDR2 LQKENI. V lost 2 bases to trimming and J lost 1 base; unmatched junction nucleotides: 4. CDR3 in amino acids: CASSPGSGESYNEQFF. CDR3 bases: TGTGCCAGCTCACCAGGTAGCGGGGAATCCTACAATGAGCAGTTCTTC.

This clone was counted a single time. The CDR3 coding sequence is TGTGCCAGCAGCTTAACGGCCAGTAATCAGCCCCAGCATTTT. Translating it yields CASSLTASNQPQHF. The gene calls are TRBV7-3 and TRBJ1-5; D not resolved. V lost 0 bases, J lost 4 bases, and 7 bases lay in between. The CDR3 runs 14 residues. Looked up from germline, CDR1 is SGHTA and CDR2 is FQGTGA.

As for this clone: Relative to the germline gene, one junction end is altered; a read error may explain this. This chain connects TRBV5-1 to TRBJ1-2, with D hard to call. The CDR3 is made up of 13 amino acids. The germline gives CDR1 SGHRS, CDR2 YFSETQ. The CDR3 bases are TGCGCCAGCAGCGTGGGGTCCAATGCCGAGCGTAACTTC. This encodes CASSVGSNAERNF.

The chain employs TRBV27 and TRBJ2-4; TRBD2 aligns across 14 bases. J was trimmed by 2 bases and V by 4 bases; bases with no gene match: 7. The CDR3 contains 18 residues. Germline V CDR1 and CDR2: MNHEY, SMNVEV (reference sequence). In nucleotides, the CDR3 is TGTGCCAGCAGTTCGTCGGGACTAGCGGGGGAAACCAAAAACATTCAGTACTTC. Encoded protein: CASSSSGLAGETKNIQYF.

V gene TRBV7-9 combines with J gene TRBJ1-1; 9 nucleotides agree with TRBD1. This CDR3 has 16 residues. V lost 2 bases to trimming and J lost 9 bases; unmatched junction nucleotides: 13. Germline-derived CDR1 and CDR2 are SEHNR and FQNEAQ (reference sequence). CDR3: CASSLPRRMGQGKAFF. DNA of the CDR3: TGTGCCAGCAGCTTACCCCGGCGGATGGGACAGGGAAAAGCTTTCTTT. The full variable domain, with the rest looked up from reference TRBV7-9 and TRBJ1-1, is DTGVSQNPRHKITKRGQNVTFRCDPISEHNRLYWYRQTLGQGPEFLTYFQNEAQLEKSRLLSDRFSAERPKGSFSTLEIQRTEQGDSAMYLCASSLPRRMGQGKAFFGQGTRLTVV.

The chain is built from TRBV15 and TRBJ1-5; maybe TRBD1 (6 bases). This CDR3 has 17 residues. CDR1 and CDR2 (germline): LNHNV, YYDKDF (reference sequence). Trimming left V 4 bases short and J 11 bases short, with 27 bases between. In nucleotides, the CDR3 is TGTGCCACCAGCACGCTGGGGAGGGGGGTAACCCTCGGAGCCCAGCATTTT. It encodes CATSTLGRGVTLGAQHF.

V and J are TRBV6-6 and TRBJ1-1; the match to TRBD1 covers 8 bases. This CDR3 comprises 12 residues. The ends lost 6 bases at V and 10 bases at J; junction bases unmatched: 7. Germline CDR1 reads MNHNY; CDR2 reads SVGAGI (reference sequence). The CDR3 nucleotides are TGTGCCAGCAGACAGGACAGGGTAAGAGCTTTCTTT. Translating it yields CASRQDRVRAFF.

In its sample, this clone was seen a few times. The chain links TRBV18 to TRBJ1-2; the D gene is possibly TRBD1 (5 bases). CDR1 is KGHSH and CDR2 is LQKENI in the germline V gene. Trimming removed 0 bases from V and 6 bases from J, with 14 bases in between. This CDR3 has 15 amino acids. The CDR3 nucleotides read TGTGCCAGCTCACCACCCAATCTCGGGGCACATGGCTACACCTTC. This translates into CASSPPNLGAHGYTF.

The J gene is TRBJ1-2, the V gene TRBV4-3; D call uncertain. The CDR3 totals 16 residues. CDR1 and CDR2 from the germline V gene are LGHNA and YSLEER. Trimming shortened V by 0 bases and J by 5 bases, and 16 bases separated the two germline ends. CDR3 amino acids: CASSQEIKSGLYGYTF. The CDR3 DNA follows: TGCGCCAGCAGCCAAGAAATCAAGAGTGGGTTATATGGCTACACCTTC.

The V and J genes are TRBV30 and TRBJ2-5; perhaps TRBD1 as D (5 bases). This CDR3 spans 13 amino acids. Germline CDR1 and CDR2: GTSNPN and SVGIG (reference sequence). Trimming left V 2 bases short and J 5 bases short, with 12 bases between. This chain's CDR3 is CAWSNQGTETQYF. The CDR3 DNA sequence: TGTGCCTGGAGTAATCAGGGAACCGAGACCCAGTACTTC.

V is TRBV2 and J is TRBJ1-5; D is uncertain. Trimming took off 4 bases at V and 7 bases at J, with 14 bases between the two ends. CDR1 SNHLY and CDR2 FYNNEI come from the germline V gene. This CDR3 region has 14 residues. The CDR3 sequence: CASSAGGLGQPQHF. For the CDR3, the DNA is TGTGCCAGCAGTGCTGGAGGGTTGGGGCAGCCCCAGCATTTT.

This clone showed up just a few times. The chain carries TRBV11-2 and TRBJ2-2, with D unresolved. Deletions cut 5 bases from V and 3 bases from J, with 4 bases between. This CDR3 comprises 12 residues. In germline, CDR1 is SGHAT, CDR2 FQNNGV. DNA of the CDR3: TGTGCCAGCAGCACAGACACCGGGGAGCTGTTTTTT. Translated, it gives CASSTDTGELFF.

In its sample, this clone was seen a few times. V and J are TRBV4-3 and TRBJ1-2; D unresolved. The V end lost 0 bases, the J end lost 2 bases, and 16 bases lay between the germline ends. Germline assignment: CDR1 LGHNA and CDR2 YSLEER. CDR3 size: 17 residues. CDR3 in amino acids: CASSQDGAAYPNYGYTF. The CDR3 region has the DNA TGCGCCAGCAGCCAAGACGGTGCAGCCTACCCGAACTATGGCTACACCTTC.

The chain recombines TRBV7-3 with TRBJ2-3; D possibly corresponds to TRBD1 (5 bases). Germline loops: CDR1 SGHTA, CDR2 FQGTGA. The CDR3 extends over 13 amino acids. The V gene lost 6 bases and the J gene lost 2 bases, with 9 bases spanning the gap. As DNA, the CDR3 is TGTGCCAGCAGTCCGGACAACACAGATACGCAGTATTTT. It is translated as CASSPDNTDTQYF. Drawing the rest from reference TRBV7-3 and TRBJ2-3, the complete variable domain is GAGVSQTPSNKVTEKGKYVELRCDPISGHTALYWYRQSLGQGPEFLIYFQGTGAADDSGLPNDRFFAVRPEGSVSTLKIQRTERGDSAVYLCASSPDNTDTQYFGPGTRLTVL.

The V call is TRBV6-1, the J call TRBJ1-2, with a weak D call TRBD1 (6 bases). The V and J ends lost 3 bases and 0 bases respectively, with 11 bases between them. The V gene's germline CDR1 is MNHNS and CDR2 SASEGT. The length of the CDR3 is 15 residues. CDR3 nucleotides: TGTGCCAGCAGTGAGACAGGACTTTCTAACTATGGCTACACCTTC. Translating it yields CASSETGLSNYGYTF.

This chain uses TRBV16 with TRBJ2-1; D remains ambiguous. CDR3 length: 11 residues. Germline V gene sequence: CDR1 KGHSY, CDR2 FQNENV. Trimming removed 2 bases from V and 6 bases from J, with 2 bases in between. CDR3 sequence (DNA): TGTGCCAGCAGCCAAGTCAATGAGCAGTTCTTC. Its translation: CASSQVNEQFF.

This chain joins TRBV9 and TRBJ1-5; tentatively, D is TRBD1 (6 bases). Germline lookup yields CDR1 SGDLS and CDR2 YYNGEE. V was shortened by 5 bases and J by 2 bases, with 14 bases between the two germline ends. The CDR3 extends over 15 amino acids. The CDR3 is CASRNEGVGNQPQHF. DNA for the CDR3: TGTGCCAGCAGAAATGAGGGGGTGGGCAATCAGCCCCAGCATTTT.